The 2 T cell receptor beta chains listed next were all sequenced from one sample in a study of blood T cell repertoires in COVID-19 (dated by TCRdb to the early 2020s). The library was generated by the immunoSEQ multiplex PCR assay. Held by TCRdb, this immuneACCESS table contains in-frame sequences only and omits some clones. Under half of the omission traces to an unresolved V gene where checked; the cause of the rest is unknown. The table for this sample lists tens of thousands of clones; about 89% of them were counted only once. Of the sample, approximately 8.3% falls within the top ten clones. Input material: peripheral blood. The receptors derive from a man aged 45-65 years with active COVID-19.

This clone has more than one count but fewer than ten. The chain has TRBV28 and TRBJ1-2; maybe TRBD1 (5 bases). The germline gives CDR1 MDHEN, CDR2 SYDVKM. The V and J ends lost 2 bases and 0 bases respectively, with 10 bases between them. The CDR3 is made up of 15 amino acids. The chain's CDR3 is CASSLPTVPNYGYTF. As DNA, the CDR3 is TGTGCCAGCAGTTTACCGACAGTCCCTAACTATGGCTACACCTTC.

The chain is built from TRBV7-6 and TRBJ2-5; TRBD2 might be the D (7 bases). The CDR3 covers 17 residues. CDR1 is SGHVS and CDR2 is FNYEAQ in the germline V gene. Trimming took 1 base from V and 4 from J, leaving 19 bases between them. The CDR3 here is CASSLGGGRRLGETQYF. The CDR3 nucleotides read TGTGCCAGCAGCTTAGGCGGGGGCAGGAGGTTGGGAGAGACCCAGTACTTC.